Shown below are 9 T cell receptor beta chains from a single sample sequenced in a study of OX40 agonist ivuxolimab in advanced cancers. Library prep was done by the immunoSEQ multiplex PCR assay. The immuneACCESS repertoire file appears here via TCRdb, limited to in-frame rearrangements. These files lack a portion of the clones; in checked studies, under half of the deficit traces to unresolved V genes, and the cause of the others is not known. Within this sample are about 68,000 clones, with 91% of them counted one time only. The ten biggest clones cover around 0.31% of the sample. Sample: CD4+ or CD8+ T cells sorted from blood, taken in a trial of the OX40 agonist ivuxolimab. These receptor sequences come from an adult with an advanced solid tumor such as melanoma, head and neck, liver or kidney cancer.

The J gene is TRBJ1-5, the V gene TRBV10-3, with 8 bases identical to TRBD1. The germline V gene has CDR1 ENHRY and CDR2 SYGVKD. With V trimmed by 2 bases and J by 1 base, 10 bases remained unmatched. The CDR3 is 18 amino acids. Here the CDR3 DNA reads TGTGCCATCAGTGAGCGCTTTTTCCAGGGGGCAAGCAATCAGCCCCAGCATTTT. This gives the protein CAISERFFQGASNQPQHF.

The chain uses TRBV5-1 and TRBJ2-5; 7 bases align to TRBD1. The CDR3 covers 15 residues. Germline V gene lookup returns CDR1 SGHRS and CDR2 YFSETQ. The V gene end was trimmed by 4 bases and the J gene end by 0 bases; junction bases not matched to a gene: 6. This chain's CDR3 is CASSAIGTDQETQYF. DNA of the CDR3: TGCGCCAGCAGCGCGATCGGGACAGACCAAGAGACCCAGTACTTC.

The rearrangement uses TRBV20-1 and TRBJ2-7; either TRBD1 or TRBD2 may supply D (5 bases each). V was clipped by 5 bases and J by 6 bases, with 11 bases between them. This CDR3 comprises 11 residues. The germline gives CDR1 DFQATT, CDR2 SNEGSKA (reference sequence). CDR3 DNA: TGCAGTGCTGGGGGTGGCGGCGAGCAGTACTTC. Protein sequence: CSAGGGGEQYF.

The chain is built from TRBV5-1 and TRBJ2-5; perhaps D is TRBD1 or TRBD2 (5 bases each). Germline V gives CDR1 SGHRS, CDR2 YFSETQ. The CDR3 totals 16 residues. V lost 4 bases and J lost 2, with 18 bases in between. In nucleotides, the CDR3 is TGCGCCAGCAGCAAAGCCGGGACCCTTCTACAAGAGACCCAGTACTTC. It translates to CASSKAGTLLQETQYF.

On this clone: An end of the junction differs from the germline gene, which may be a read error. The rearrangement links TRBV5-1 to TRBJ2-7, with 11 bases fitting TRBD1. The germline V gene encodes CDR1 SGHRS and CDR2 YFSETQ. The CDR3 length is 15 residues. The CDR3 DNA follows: TGTGCCAGCAGCCCCGGACAGGGGGCTTCCTACGAGCAGTACTTC. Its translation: CASSPGQGASYEQYF. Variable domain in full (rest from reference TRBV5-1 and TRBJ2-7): KAGVTQTPRYLIKTRGQQVTLSCSPISGHRSVSWYQQTPGQGLQFLFEYFSETQRNKGNFPGRFSGRQFSNSRSEMNVSTLELGDSALYLCASSPGQGASYEQYFGPGTRLTVT.

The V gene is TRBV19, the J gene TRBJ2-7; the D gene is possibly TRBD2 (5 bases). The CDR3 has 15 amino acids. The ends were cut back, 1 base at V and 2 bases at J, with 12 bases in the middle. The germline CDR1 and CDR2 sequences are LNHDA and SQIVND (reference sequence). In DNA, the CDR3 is TGTGCCAGTAGTATAGGCGGGCTAGCCACCTACGAGCAGTACTTC. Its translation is CASSIGGLATYEQYF.

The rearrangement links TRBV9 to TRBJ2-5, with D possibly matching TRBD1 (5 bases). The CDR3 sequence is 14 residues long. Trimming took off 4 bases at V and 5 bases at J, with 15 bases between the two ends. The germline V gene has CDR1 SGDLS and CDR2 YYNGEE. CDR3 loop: CASSSQGAYETQYF. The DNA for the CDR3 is TGTGCCAGCAGCTCTCAGGGTGCGTACGAGACCCAGTACTTC.

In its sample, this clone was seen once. The CDR3 DNA sequence: TGTGCCAGCAGTTTATTATCAAGACCGAACTATGGCTACACCTTC. This sequence encodes CASSLLSRPNYGYTF. This chain connects TRBV27 to TRBJ1-2, with no clear D. CDR1 and CDR2 from the germline V gene are MNHEY and SMNVEV (reference sequence). V lost 1 base to trimming and J lost 2 bases, with 11 bases between them. The CDR3 spans 15 residues.

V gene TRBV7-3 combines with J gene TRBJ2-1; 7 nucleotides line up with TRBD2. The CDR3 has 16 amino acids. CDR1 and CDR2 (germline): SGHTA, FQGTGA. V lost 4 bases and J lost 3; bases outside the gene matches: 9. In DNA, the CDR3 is TGTGCCAGCAGCTCTCGGACTAGAGGTAGCTACAATGAGCAGTTCTTC. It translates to CASSSRTRGSYNEQFF.